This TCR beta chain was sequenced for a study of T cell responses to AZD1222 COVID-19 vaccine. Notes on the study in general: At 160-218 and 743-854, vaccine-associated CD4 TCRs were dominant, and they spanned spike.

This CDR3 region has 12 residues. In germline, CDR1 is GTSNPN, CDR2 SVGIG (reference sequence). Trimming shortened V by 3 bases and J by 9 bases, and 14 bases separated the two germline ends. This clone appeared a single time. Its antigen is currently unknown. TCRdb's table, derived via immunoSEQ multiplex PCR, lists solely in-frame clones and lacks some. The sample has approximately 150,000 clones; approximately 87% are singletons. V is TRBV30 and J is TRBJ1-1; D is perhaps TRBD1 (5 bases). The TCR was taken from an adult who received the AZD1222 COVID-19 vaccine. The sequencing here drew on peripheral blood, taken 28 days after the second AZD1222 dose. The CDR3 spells CAWRGEEIKAFF. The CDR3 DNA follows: TGTGCCTGGAGGGGGGAAGAGATAAAAGCTTTCTTT.